Each of the 30 T cell receptor beta chains below was sequenced from the same sample in a study of cytomegalovirus exposure and HLA in healthy donors. PCR was performed using 60 Vbeta and 13 Jbeta primers. The method was immunoSEQ multiplex PCR; TCRdb's version includes in-frame clones alone and lacks a portion of them. The repertoire holds roughly 84,000 clones, with over 70% as singletons. The sequenced sample consisted of PBMCs. The receptors were gathered from a male donor in good health and CMV-seropositive.

This chain joins TRBV7-9 and TRBJ2-7; D perhaps matches TRBD1 (6 bases). V was trimmed by 1 base and J by 5 bases, leaving 12 bases between them. The CDR3 sequence is 14 residues long. Germline loops: CDR1 SEHNR, CDR2 FQNEAQ (reference sequence). This CDR3 reads CASSLEYRDNEQYF. The DNA of the CDR3 is TGTGCCAGCAGCTTAGAGTACAGGGACAACGAGCAGTACTTC.

CDR3 sequence reads: CASSFGSTDGELFF. Here the CDR3 DNA reads TGTGCCAGCAGCTTCGGTAGCACTGACGGGGAGCTGTTTTTT. The chain joins TRBV5-5 to TRBJ2-2; the D is unclear. Deletions cut 2 bases from V and 7 bases from J, with 12 bases between. Germline-derived CDR1 and CDR2 are SGHKS and YYEKEE (reference sequence). This CDR3 spans 14 amino acids. Full variable domain (missing parts from reference TRBV5-5 and TRBJ2-2): DAGVTQSPTHLIKTRGQQVTLRCSPISGHKSVSWYQQVLGQGPQFIFQYYEKEERGRGNFPDRFSARQFPNYSSELNVNALLLGDSALYLCASSFGSTDGELFFGEGSRLTVL.

This clone was seen a handful of times. The chain joins TRBV19 to TRBJ1-5; the D gene is possibly TRBD1 (5 bases). The CDR3 has 15 residues. Germline values: CDR1 LNHDA, CDR2 SQIVND (reference sequence). Trimming took off 5 bases at V and 0 bases at J, with 11 bases between the two ends. CDR3 loop: CASSWDSTSNQPQHF. Here the CDR3 DNA reads TGTGCCAGTAGTTGGGACTCGACTAGCAATCAGCCCCAGCATTTT.

The chain couples TRBV29-1 to TRBJ2-7, with D maybe TRBD2 (6 bases). The germline V gene has CDR1 SQVTM and CDR2 ANQGSEA. The CDR3 length is 12 residues. The V end lost 4 bases, the J end lost 2 bases, and 9 bases lay between the germline ends. The CDR3 reads CSVAAGTYEQYF. CDR3 sequence (DNA): TGCAGCGTTGCGGCGGGAACCTACGAGCAGTACTTC.

V gene TRBV6-6 combines with J gene TRBJ2-1; D is perhaps TRBD1 (6 bases). The CDR3 is 13 amino acids. Looked up from germline, CDR1 is MNHNY and CDR2 is SVGAGI (reference sequence). V was cut by 2 bases and J by 10 bases, with 12 bases left in between. The CDR3 DNA follows: TGTGCCAGCAGTTACGGCGTGACAGGAGAGCAGTTCTTC. Its translation is CASSYGVTGEQFF.

The chain uses TRBV27 and TRBJ1-5, with D possibly being TRBD1 (5 bases). Germline V gene sequence: CDR1 MNHEY, CDR2 SMNVEV (reference sequence). This CDR3 contains 13 residues. Deletions cut 4 bases from V and 6 bases from J, with 10 bases between. As DNA, the CDR3 is TGTGCCAGCAGTTCCAGGGAACCTCAGCCCCAGCATTTT. It specifies CASSSREPQPQHF.

This sequence joins TRBV4-1 and TRBJ2-7; tentatively, D is TRBD1 (5 bases). This CDR3 contains 15 residues. Germline CDR1 MGHRA, CDR2 YSYEKL. The V and J ends lost 0 bases and 5 bases respectively, with 14 bases between them. Written as DNA, the CDR3 is TGCGCCAGCAGCCAAGATATGGGGCAGGACCACGAGCAGTACTTC. This translates into CASSQDMGQDHEQYF.

The rearrangement uses TRBV11-2 and TRBJ2-2; no clear D. Trimming left V 8 bases short and J 0 bases short, with 10 bases between. Germline CDR1 and CDR2: SGHAT and FQNNGV. This CDR3 region has 14 residues. This chain's CDR3 is CASSRFANTGELFF. CDR3 DNA: TGTGCCAGCTCCAGGTTCGCGAACACCGGGGAGCTGTTTTTT.

With regard to this clone: This sample includes further DNA sequences coding for the same CDR3. J is TRBJ1-4 and V is TRBV19; TRBD1 aligns across 9 bases. Germline assignment: CDR1 LNHDA and CDR2 SQIVND (reference sequence). J was trimmed by 8 bases and V by 6 bases; bases with no gene match: 7. The length of the CDR3 is 14 residues. The CDR3 loop reads CASRGQGRGEKLFF. CDR3 nucleotides: TGTGCCAGTAGGGGACAGGGACGCGGCGAAAAACTGTTTTTT.

V usage is TRBV5-4 and J usage is TRBJ2-4; a weak D match, TRBD1 (5 bases). The germline V gene has CDR1 SGHNT and CDR2 YYREEE (reference sequence). Between the trimmed V and J ends, which lost 4 bases and 5 bases, there was a span of 7 bases. This CDR3 has 12 residues. In DNA form, the CDR3 reads TGTGCCAGCAGCACGACAGAAAACATTCAGTACTTC. The encoded protein is CASSTTENIQYF.

The chain couples TRBV11-3 to TRBJ1-6; possibly TRBD1 for D (5 bases). This CDR3 comprises 16 residues. Germline assignment: CDR1 SGHNT and CDR2 YENEEA. V was clipped by 1 base and J by 6 bases, with 13 bases between them. The CDR3 protein is CASSLAGGRGNSPLHF. In DNA, the CDR3 is TGTGCCAGCAGCTTAGCCGGGGGACGAGGTAATTCACCCCTCCACTTT.

The V call is TRBV15, the J call TRBJ1-2, with 8 nucleotides matching TRBD1. Trimming took 1 base from V and 4 from J; bases not matched to a gene: 2. Germline loops: CDR1 LNHNV, CDR2 YYDKDF (reference sequence). This CDR3 has 14 residues. The CDR3 nucleotides read TGTGCCACCAGCAGAGGACAGGGGAGCTATGGCTACACCTTC. It encodes CATSRGQGSYGYTF.

CDR3 nucleotide sequence: TGCGCCAGCAGCCGTCCAGCGGTAGTGAAGTCTGGGGCCAACGTCCTGACTTTC. This translates into CASSRPAVVKSGANVLTF. This chain links TRBV4-1 with TRBJ2-6; D may be TRBD2 (5 bases). Trimming cost V 4 bases and J 1 base, with 17 bases left between them. The CDR3 is 18 residues long. Germline CDR1 and CDR2: MGHRA and YSYEKL.

The chain uses TRBV15 and TRBJ1-1; 9 nucleotides align to TRBD1. V lost 0 bases, J lost 5 bases, and 10 bases stayed unmatched. The CDR3 has 17 amino acids. Germline V gene sequence: CDR1 LNHNV, CDR2 YYDKDF (reference sequence). The CDR3 loop reads CATSRDPRQGEWTEAFF. In DNA form, the CDR3 reads TGTGCCACCAGCAGAGATCCCAGACAGGGGGAATGGACTGAAGCTTTCTTT.

This clone has only one observation. The J gene is TRBJ2-4, the V gene TRBV4-1; TRBD2 might be the D (5 bases). This CDR3 contains 17 residues. V was trimmed by 1 base and J by 8 bases, leaving 21 bases between them. Per the germline V gene, CDR1 is MGHRA and CDR2 is YSYEKL. As DNA, the CDR3 is TGCGCCAGCAGCCAAGGCCGAGGACTTGGATTAAGGGACATTCAGTACTTC. Translating it yields CASSQGRGLGLRDIQYF.

The rearrangement links TRBV5-1 to TRBJ1-4; a possible D gene is TRBD1 (6 bases). The germline CDR1 and CDR2 sequences are SGHRS and YFSETQ. The V and J ends lost 4 bases and 5 bases respectively, with 15 bases between them. The CDR3 contains 15 residues. CDR3: CASSNTDRQNEKLFF. CDR3 DNA: TGCGCCAGCAGCAATACGGACAGACAGAATGAAAAACTGTTTTTT.

This clone showed up just a few times. CDR3 residues: CASSLFVSGIYEQYF. The CDR3 region has the DNA TGTGCCAGCAGCTTATTTGTTAGCGGTATTTACGAGCAGTACTTC. The chain uses TRBV7-2 and TRBJ2-7; TRBD2 is a possible D gene (6 bases). V dropped 2 bases and J dropped 4 bases, with 15 bases sitting between them. CDR3 size: 15 residues. Germline V gives CDR1 SGHTA, CDR2 FQGNSA.

This clone was seen only once. The genes are TRBV18 and TRBJ1-2; TRBD1 matches at 8 bases. This CDR3 is built from 15 residues. Germline V gene sequence: CDR1 KGHSH, CDR2 LQKENI. V lost 4 bases, J lost 5 bases, and 9 bases stayed unmatched. In DNA form, the CDR3 reads TGTGCCAGCTCACTCGCGACAGGGGTCGAGTATGGCTACACCTTC. Amino acids: CASSLATGVEYGYTF. The full variable domain, completed using reference TRBV18 and TRBJ1-2, is NAGVMQNPRHLVRRRGQEARLRCSPMKGHSHVYWYRQLPEEGLKFMVYLQKENIIDESGMPKERFSAEFPKEGPSILRIQQVVRGDSAAYFCASSLATGVEYGYTFGSGTRLTVV.

This chain uses TRBV19 with TRBJ2-1; D is perhaps TRBD2 (5 bases). The CDR3 is made up of 15 amino acids. Germline V gives CDR1 LNHDA, CDR2 SQIVND (reference sequence). The V gene lost 7 bases and the J gene lost 8 bases, with 21 bases spanning the gap. The CDR3: CASTLSAGLAHEQFF. In nucleotides, the CDR3 is TGTGCCAGTACCCTGAGCGCGGGCTTAGCCCATGAGCAGTTCTTC.

The chain combines TRBV7-6 with TRBJ2-7; 8 bases fit TRBD2. Germline trimming cut 5 bases from V and 5 bases from J; bases unmatched to any gene: 17. The germline V gene encodes CDR1 SGHVS and CDR2 FNYEAQ. The CDR3 is 17 residues long. CDR3 in amino acids: CASSVRLTAGVIHEQYF. The CDR3 DNA follows: TGTGCCAGCAGCGTTAGACTGACAGCGGGAGTTATCCACGAGCAGTACTTC. Full variable domain (rest looked up from reference TRBV7-6 and TRBJ2-7): GAGVSQSPRYKVTKRGQDVALRCDPISGHVSLYWYRQALGQGPEFLTYFNYEAQQDKSGLPNDRFSAERPEGSISTLTIQRTEQRDSAMYRCASSVRLTAGVIHEQYFGPGTRLTVT.

The chain employs TRBV5-1 and TRBJ2-3; 8 nucleotides line up with TRBD2. The CDR3 has 16 amino acids. Germline V gives CDR1 SGHRS, CDR2 YFSETQ. J was trimmed by 2 bases and V by 2 bases; bases with no gene match: 7. The CDR3 sequence: CASSFGIAGNTDTQYF. The DNA of the CDR3 is TGCGCCAGCAGCTTCGGGATAGCGGGAAACACAGATACGCAGTATTTT.

The chain recombines TRBV6-4 with TRBJ1-4; a possible D gene is TRBD1 (5 bases). Trimming removed 3 bases at V and 12 bases at J, with 20 bases between. CDR3 length: 15 residues. In germline, CDR1 is MRHNA, CDR2 SNTAGT. CDR3 region: CASSEFNREGWQLFF. CDR3 nucleotides: TGTGCCAGCAGTGAATTTAACCGGGAGGGGTGGCAACTGTTTTTT.

The chain employs TRBV7-9 and TRBJ1-2, with D possibly being TRBD1 (5 bases). Germline values: CDR1 SEHNR, CDR2 FQNEAQ (reference sequence). The CDR3 runs to 13 residues. Trimming shortened V by 11 bases and J by 4 bases, and 17 bases separated the two germline ends. Here the CDR3 DNA reads TGTGCCCTAAGGCGGGGGGTAGGCTATGGCTACACCTTC. Translated, it gives CALRRGVGYGYTF.

This chain joins TRBV29-1 and TRBJ1-1, with 8 bases lining up with TRBD1. The V and J ends lost 6 bases and 1 base, in that order; junction bases with no gene match: 4. Germline lookup yields CDR1 SQVTM and CDR2 ANQGSEA. This CDR3 has 13 residues. As DNA, the CDR3 is TGCAGCGTCGCAGGGGGCCAGAACACTGAAGCTTTCTTT. Encoded protein: CSVAGGQNTEAFF.

This chain joins TRBV4-2 and TRBJ2-1, with D perhaps matching TRBD2 (5 bases). CDR3 length: 17 residues. Trimming removed 0 bases at V and 3 bases at J, with 15 bases between. The germline gives CDR1 LGHNA, CDR2 YNFKEQ. In DNA, the CDR3 is TGTGCCAGCAGCCAAGATAGTCCTAGCACCGACTACAATGAGCAGTTCTTC. This codes for CASSQDSPSTDYNEQFF.

This rearrangement joins TRBV29-1 to TRBJ1-5; D not certain. The CDR3 extends over 15 amino acids. The germline CDR1 and CDR2 sequences are SQVTM and ANQGSEA. V was cut by 4 bases and J by 2 bases, with 15 bases left in between. CDR3: CSVGVDSSGNQPQHF. The CDR3 bases are TGCAGCGTTGGGGTTGACTCCAGCGGCAATCAGCCCCAGCATTTT.

V usage is TRBV5-1 and J usage is TRBJ2-2; 7 positions agree with TRBD1. Trimming at V came to 6 bases and at J to 7 bases, leaving 9 bases not matched to a gene. The CDR3 runs to 14 residues. CDR1 is SGHRS, CDR2 YFSETQ, per germline. In DNA, the CDR3 is TGCGCCAGCACAGGGGGAGTGTATGGCGGGGAGCTGTTTTTT. The encoded protein is CASTGGVYGGELFF. Looking up the rest from reference TRBV5-1 and TRBJ2-2 gives the full variable domain: KAGVTQTPRYLIKTRGQQVTLSCSPISGHRSVSWYQQTPGQGLQFLFEYFSETQRNKGNFPGRFSGRQFSNSRSEMNVSTLELGDSALYLCASTGGVYGGELFFGEGSRLTVL.

A single count supports this clone. The CDR3 bases are TGTGCCAGCAGTTTAACCTTCCTACAGGGGGCTTGCGAGCAGTACTTC. It yields the protein CASSLTFLQGACEQYF. The chain has TRBV27 and TRBJ2-7, with 9 bases matching TRBD1. Germline assignment: CDR1 MNHEY and CDR2 SMNVEV (reference sequence). V was pared by 2 bases and J by 6 bases, with 11 bases of the junction left unmatched. This CDR3 is 16 amino acids long.

The chain carries TRBV7-9 and TRBJ1-1; D uncertain. The CDR3 consists of 16 residues. CDR1 and CDR2 (germline): SEHNR, FQNEAQ (reference sequence). V was clipped by 1 base and J by 8 bases, with 20 bases between them. The CDR3 coding sequence is TGTGCCAGCAGCTTAGACGGAGGGCTCGGAGGCTCAGAAGCTTTCTTT. It is translated as CASSLDGGLGGSEAFF.

The chain has TRBV9 and TRBJ2-1, with TRBD2 as a possible D gene (6 bases). CDR1 is SGDLS and CDR2 is YYNGEE in the germline V gene. The CDR3 has 15 amino acids. V lost 0 bases, J lost 4 bases, and 11 bases lay in between. This CDR3 is CASSVVADLYNEQFF. CDR3 sequence (DNA): TGTGCCAGCAGCGTAGTAGCGGACCTATACAATGAGCAGTTCTTC.